The TCR beta chain under discussion was sequenced for a study of blood T cell repertoires in COVID-19. Looking at the study overall: Specimens from acute and convalescent COVID-19 originated in the United States, Italy and Spain. PBMCs, B-cell-depleted T cells, or T cells were the source of the cDNA or gDNA that made up the material.

Germline-derived CDR1 and CDR2 are GTSNPN and SVGIG (reference sequence). The CDR3 is made up of 11 amino acids. In the case of this clone: An end of the junction differs from the germline gene, which may be a read error.

Authors' methods: Nucleated cell counts were estimated from reference gene primer amplification. Data came from immunoSEQ multiplex PCR; TCRdb stores just in-frame clones and leaves some out. V and J calls and clone size come straight from that table; D and trimming were deduced from the DNA. This sample carries 120,000 or so clones, about 74% of them seen once, and the ten largest clones take over 6.5%. The genes are TRBV30 and TRBJ1-1; possible D gene TRBD1, 6 bases. The source material was peripheral blood. This TCR came from a human donor in a cohort sampled during active COVID-19. This CDR3 reads CAWSRSGGGIF. CDR3 coding DNA: TGTGCCTGGAGTCGATCCGGTGGGGGCATTTTT.